These 18 T cell receptor beta chains were all obtained from the same sample, sequenced in a study of tumor-infiltrating lymphocytes in primary liver carcinoma (dated by TCRdb to 2015 to 2018). Without any cell sorting, total RNA and DNA were co-extracted from around 18-30 mg of bulk tissue using the AllPrep DNA/RNA mini kit. Sequencing took place on an Illumina HiSeq 2500. A constant-region primer and ProtoScript II reverse transcriptase were used to reverse-transcribe TCRbeta-specific cDNA from approximately 550 ng total RNA. TCRbeta libraries were built with three nested multiplex PCR rounds, a slightly modified ARM-PCR procedure. The first two PCR rounds used multiplex TRBV1-TRBV30 forward primers with a Cbeta reverse primer, each for roughly 11 cycles. TCRdb trimmed public reads at Q25 via fastp, called clones via MiXCR and kept in-frame beta chains. Entries are consolidated by CDR3 protein sequence, retaining the most common genes and DNA. The sample data list tens of thousands of distinct CDR3 sequences, and approximately 70% of these were observed just once. The ten biggest clones cover approximately 19% of the sample.

Sequenced input: liver tumor tissue from sampling region 1. The cell subset or site label, as the study defines it: tumor region T1, superior pole. The receptors stem from a man aged 35 to 55 with primary liver carcinoma and hepatitis B virus infection.

The chain has TRBV5-1 and TRBJ1-2; D remains ambiguous. CDR3 size: 13 residues. The germline CDR1 and CDR2 sequences are SGHRS and YFSETQ. V was shortened by 8 bases and J by 8 bases, with 19 bases between the two germline ends. For the CDR3, the DNA is TGCGCCAGGACCCCATCTCCCAGTGGAGGCTACACCTTC. It encodes CARTPSPSGGYTF.

A few counts support this clonotype. Just one base apart from a much larger clone, this may be a read error. The J gene is TRBJ1-2, the V gene TRBV6-2 or TRBV6-3; D is ambiguous. CDR3 length: 13 amino acids. CDR1 and CDR2 (germline): MNHEY, SVGEGT. The CDR3 DNA is TGTGCCAACAGTGTGGACGGAAACTATGGCTACACCTTC. Translation: CANSVDGNYGYTF.

Details on this clonotype: Because it lacks the conserved phenylalanine or tryptophan at the end, this CDR3 is likely a read error. J is TRBJ1-2 and V is TRBV5-1, with D uncertain. Germline values: CDR1 SGHRS, CDR2 YFSETQ. This CDR3 has 13 amino acids. CDR3 sequence: CASSLDNNYGYTL. The CDR3 bases are TGTGCCAGCAGCCTCGACAATAACTATGGCTACACCTTA.

With regard to this clonotype: Relative to the germline gene, one junction end is altered; a read error may explain this. The genes are TRBV11-2 and TRBJ2-7; TRBD1 aligns across 8 bases. The germline V gene encodes CDR1 SGHAT and CDR2 FQNNGV. There are 13 residues in the CDR3. CDR3 protein: CASILGQGYEQYF. The CDR3, as DNA: TGTGCTAGCATCTTAGGACAGGGTTACGAGCAGTACTTC.

In regard to this clonotype: One base away lies a much larger clone, so this may be a sequencing read error. This chain uses TRBV6-5 with TRBJ1-2, with TRBD1 identical over 7 bases. CDR3 length equals 13 residues. Per the germline V gene, CDR1 is MNHEY and CDR2 is SVGAGI. CDR3 nucleotides: TGTGCCAGCAGTCGACAGGGAAACTATGACTACACCTTC. It codes for CASSRQGNYDYTF.

V is TRBV28 and J is TRBJ2-3, with TRBD2 as a possible D gene (7 bases). This CDR3 is built from 20 residues. V lost 4 bases to trimming and J lost 11 bases, with 37 bases between them. Per germline, CDR1 MDHEN and CDR2 SYDVKM. The CDR3 spells CASSSRDIEKGLTGGLMQYF. CDR3 sequence (DNA): TGTGCCAGCAGTTCCAGGGACATCGAAAAGGGATTAACGGGAGGTCTTATGCAGTATTTT.

The V gene is TRBV12-3 or TRBV12-4, the J gene TRBJ1-1, with D hard to call. V was shortened by 10 bases and J by 6 bases, with 21 bases between the two germline ends. The length of the CDR3 is 14 residues. In nucleotides, the CDR3 is TGTGCCAACACACTTGACCCATCGGCGGCTGAAGCTTTCTTT. Protein product: CANTLDPSAAEAFF.

Turning to this clonotype: Its ends do not fully match the called genes, so a read error is possible. This rearrangement joins TRBV5-1 to TRBJ2-3, with 7 nucleotides matching TRBD2. This CDR3 has 16 amino acids. Germline CDR1 is SGHRS and CDR2 is YFSETQ. CDR3: CASSPGLVDLGDTQYF. DNA for the CDR3: TGCGCCAGCAGCCCAGGACTAGTGGATTTGGGCGATACGCAGTATTTC.

The genes are TRBV6-1 and TRBJ2-7; D might be TRBD1 (6 bases). This CDR3 spans 14 amino acids. The germline gives CDR1 MNHNS, CDR2 SASEGT. V was pared by 8 bases and J by 5 bases, with 19 bases between. The CDR3 loop reads CASVLQGILNEQYF. In DNA, the CDR3 is TGTGCCAGCGTACTCCAGGGGATCCTAAACGAGCAGTACTTC.

To note about this clonotype: Likely a read error: the CDR3 ends without its conserved phenylalanine or tryptophan. It is unclear where the CDR3 begins or ends on the DNA, so no DNA is shown, and the CDR3 is as TCRdb lists it. The rearrangement links TRBV7-9 to TRBJ2-1; the D segment call TRBD1 is taken from the table without a DNA check. CDR1 is SEHNR, CDR2 FQNEAQ, per germline (reference sequence). The CDR3 adds up to 16 amino acids, both ends counted. This chain's CDR3 is CASSLGGWGQTNEQFS.

Comment on this clonotype: At one boundary the junction diverges from the germline segment, which might be a read error. The gene calls are TRBV12-3 or TRBV12-4 and TRBJ2-7; the D is unclear. This CDR3 spans 12 amino acids. Here the CDR3 reads CASSPYIYEKYF. The CDR3 DNA reads as TGTGCCAGTAGTCCATATATCTACGAGAAGTACTTC.

In regard to this clonotype: One end of the junction fails to match germline, which may point to a read error. DNA for the CDR3: TGTGTCAGCAGTGAAGGCGGGGTGGCTGGGGCCAACGTCCTGACTTTC. Translating it yields CVSSEGGVAGANVLTF. The chain links TRBV6-1 to TRBJ2-6; D is possibly TRBD2 (6 bases). Germline V gives CDR1 MNHNS, CDR2 SASEGT. The CDR3 length is 16 residues.

The V gene is TRBV29-1, the J gene TRBJ2-1, with 10 bases that match TRBD2. This CDR3 has 14 residues. Looked up from germline, CDR1 is SQVTM and CDR2 is ANQGSEA. V was pared by 5 bases and J by 12 bases, with 13 bases of the junction left unmatched. This CDR3 reads CSVRLAGSYKGQFF. The CDR3 coding sequence is TGCAGCGTTCGACTAGCGGGCTCTTACAAAGGGCAGTTCTTC.

This clonotype has ten or more counts. The rearrangement uses TRBV10-3 and TRBJ2-2; 8 nucleotides match TRBD2. Per germline, CDR1 ENHRY and CDR2 SYGVKD. J gave up 0 bases and V 8 bases, and 5 bases lay outside the gene matches. The CDR3 covers 15 residues. The chain's CDR3 is CAIGASGSNTGELFF. The CDR3 DNA follows: TGTGCCATCGGGGCTAGCGGGTCGAACACCGGGGAGCTGTTTTTT.

This clonotype is classed as medium-sized (0.01 to 0.1%). This sequence joins TRBV11-3 and TRBJ2-2; D is ambiguous. The CDR3 is 14 residues long. Trimming took 5 bases from V and 4 from J, leaving 11 bases between them. Germline CDR1 is SGHNT and CDR2 is YENEEA. In nucleotides, the CDR3 is TGTGCCAGCAGCCGCGGCCAATCCACCGGGGAGCTGTTTTTT. Protein product: CASSRGQSTGELFF. Drawing the rest from reference TRBV11-3 and TRBJ2-2, the complete variable domain is EAGVVQSPRYKIIEKKQPVAFWCNPISGHNTLYWYLQNLGQGPELLIRYENEEAVDDSQLPKDRFSAERLKGVDSTLKIQPAELGDSAVYLCASSRGQSTGELFFGEGSRLTVL.

As regards this clonotype: At one boundary the junction diverges from the germline segment, which might be a read error. The chain combines TRBV5-4 with TRBJ2-3; the D gene is possibly TRBD2 (5 bases). The V gene's germline CDR1 is SGHNT and CDR2 YYREEE (reference sequence). The CDR3 totals 13 residues. The CDR3 DNA reads TGTGCCAGCAGCCCGGACTCCTCAGATACGCAATATTTT. As protein: CASSPDSSDTQYF.

The CDR3 loop reads CASSKDKGNYNEQFF. The CDR3 bases are TGCGCCAGCAGTAAGGACAAGGGGAACTACAATGAGCAGTTCTTC. The chain is built from TRBV10-1 and TRBJ2-1; possible D gene TRBD1, 5 bases. This CDR3 contains 15 residues. The V gene lost 5 bases and the J gene lost 3 bases, with 14 bases spanning the gap. Germline lookup yields CDR1 WNHNN and CDR2 SYGVQD (reference sequence).

Comment on this clonotype: The junction and the germline gene differ at one end; a read error may be behind it. The gene calls are TRBV4-1 and TRBJ2-7, with 7 bases that match TRBD1. Germline V lookup: CDR1 MGHRA, CDR2 YSYEKL. The length of the CDR3 is 15 residues. Here the CDR3 DNA reads TGCGTCAGCAGCCAATGGACTGGGACAGCCTACGAGCGGTACTTT. Translated, it gives CVSSQWTGTAYERYF.